This T cell receptor (beta chain) was sequenced during a study of blood T cell repertoires in COVID-19. Study-level background: The analysed material was cDNA or gDNA that came from T cells, B-cell-depleted T cells, or PBMCs.

As processed by the authors: Reference gene primer amplification in the assay estimated nucleated cell counts. Sequencing was performed with immunoSEQ multiplex PCR; in TCRdb, only in-frame clones are kept and a portion is missing. The V and J calls and clone size were taken over from that table, and D and trimming were inferred from the DNA. The data contain a few hundred thousand clones, approximately 83% of them singletons. V was clipped by 6 bases and J by 5 bases; unmatched bases: 11. The CDR3 is 17 amino acids. CDR1 and CDR2 (germline): MNHEY, SVGEGT. The origin of this receptor is a person between 65 and 79 years old with COVID-19, enrolled during active disease. The sequencing sample was made of peripheral blood. The rearrangement uses TRBV6-2 or TRBV6-3 and TRBJ2-1, with 12 bases matching TRBD2. This chain's CDR3 is CASSSPTSGGFHNEQFF. Written as DNA, the CDR3 is TGTGCCAGCAGCTCTCCTACTAGCGGGGGGTTCCACAATGAGCAGTTCTTC.